Presented here are 10 T cell receptor beta chains from one specimen sequenced in a study of PD-1 blockade in classical Hodgkin lymphoma. Time point given: cycle 4 day 1 (C4D1), after 6 weeks of nivolumab. All patients relapsed after autologous stem cell transplantation, and brentuximab vedotin exposure varied. The data were produced by immunoSEQ multiplex PCR, yet TCRdb's version contains in-frame clones alone and is incomplete. The sample gives about 96,000 clones, just over 90% of which show up once; 2% is in the top ten. This material consisted of peripheral blood mononuclear cells (PBMCs), taken before the fourth cycle of nivolumab. These TCRs come from a human donor with classical Hodgkin lymphoma.

The CDR3 nucleotides are TGCAGCGTAATAGGGCAGGGGGCCACAGATACGCAGTATTTT. It codes for CSVIGQGATDTQYF. This chain joins TRBV29-1 and TRBJ2-3; TRBD1 matches at 8 bases. Germline CDR1 reads SQVTM; CDR2 reads ANQGSEA. This CDR3 has 14 residues. V lost 6 bases, J lost 2 bases, and 7 bases stayed unmatched.

The count of this clone is one. This chain links TRBV10-3 with TRBJ2-1, with D uncertain. V was clipped by 2 bases and J by 9 bases, with 11 bases between them. The length of the CDR3 is 13 residues. Germline CDR1 and CDR2: ENHRY and SYGVKD. This CDR3 is CAISEDLFREQFF. CDR3 DNA sequence: TGTGCCATCAGTGAGGACCTCTTCCGTGAGCAGTTCTTC.

The rearrangement uses TRBV2 and TRBJ1-1, with D possibly matching TRBD1 (6 bases). Looked up from germline, CDR1 is SNHLY and CDR2 is FYNNEI. There are 15 residues in the CDR3. The V end lost 5 bases, the J end lost 2 bases, and 15 bases lay between the germline ends. The CDR3 bases are TGTGCCAGCAGTCTACAAGGGACAAGTAACACTGAAGCTTTCTTT. This gives the protein CASSLQGTSNTEAFF.

The CDR3 region has the DNA TGTGCCTGGGGCGAGGAGTATGGCTACACCTTC. This encodes CAWGEEYGYTF. The rearrangement uses TRBV30 and TRBJ1-2; D remains unclear. Germline-derived CDR1 and CDR2 are GTSNPN and SVGIG (reference sequence). The length of the CDR3 is 11 residues. Trimming stripped 5 bases from V and 5 bases from J, with 9 bases between.

For the CDR3, the DNA is TGTGCCAGTAGTATAGATCTATTCCCCGGGGAGCTGTTTTTT. Protein product: CASSIDLFPGELFF. The V call is TRBV19, the J call TRBJ2-2; no clear D gene. CDR1 LNHDA and CDR2 SQIVND come from the germline V gene (reference sequence). The V end was cut by 0 bases, the J end by 6 bases, with 8 bases between. The CDR3 contains 14 residues.

The rearrangement joins TRBV9 to TRBJ1-1; the D is unclear. Germline V gene sequence: CDR1 SGDLS, CDR2 YYNGEE. V was pared by 1 base and J by 7 bases, with 11 bases between. This CDR3 is built from 13 residues. The CDR3 loop reads CASSVSGASEAFF. DNA for the CDR3: TGTGCCAGCAGCGTAAGCGGAGCGAGTGAAGCTTTCTTT.

This sequence joins TRBV27 and TRBJ2-1; a possible D gene is TRBD1 (6 bases). Germline CDR1 MNHEY, CDR2 SMNVEV (reference sequence). This CDR3 comprises 14 residues. V lost 2 bases and J lost 9, with 14 bases in between. The CDR3: CASSLGAWGLEQFF. The CDR3 bases are TGTGCCAGCAGTTTAGGAGCCTGGGGGCTTGAGCAGTTCTTC.

V usage is TRBV28 and J usage is TRBJ2-7; D ambiguous. This CDR3 comprises 14 residues. Trimming left V 4 bases short and J 2 bases short, with 12 bases between. The V gene's germline CDR1 is MDHEN and CDR2 SYDVKM. The CDR3: CASSYTTEPYEQYF. CDR3 sequence (DNA): TGTGCCAGCAGTTACACGACCGAGCCCTACGAGCAGTACTTC. The whole variable domain, remainder taken from reference TRBV28 and TRBJ2-7, is DVKVTQSSRYLVKRTGEKVFLECVQDMDHENMFWYRQDPGLGLRLIYFSYDVKMKEKGDIPEGYSVSREKKERFSLILESASTNQTSMYLCASSYTTEPYEQYFGPGTRLTVT.

As to this clone: Other DNA sequences in the same sample also yield this CDR3. This chain uses TRBV18 with TRBJ2-7, with D perhaps matching TRBD2 (5 bases). Germline V gives CDR1 KGHSH, CDR2 LQKENI. V lost 2 bases and J 2 bases, leaving 10 bases between the germline ends. The CDR3 is 14 amino acids. CDR3 region: CASSPSGGAYEQYF. Here the CDR3 DNA reads TGTGCCAGCTCACCAAGCGGAGGTGCCTACGAGCAGTACTTC. The variable domain in full, completed from reference TRBV18 and TRBJ2-7, reads NAGVMQNPRHLVRRRGQEARLRCSPMKGHSHVYWYRQLPEEGLKFMVYLQKENIIDESGMPKERFSAEFPKEGPSILRIQQVVRGDSAAYFCASSPSGGAYEQYFGPGTRLTVT.

This clone appeared once. The chain couples TRBV28 to TRBJ2-3; perhaps TRBD2 as D (6 bases). V lost 10 bases and J 8 bases, leaving 16 bases between the germline ends. The CDR3 totals 12 residues. CDR1 is MDHEN and CDR2 is SYDVKM in the germline V gene. The DNA of the CDR3 is TGTGCCACCGGGACTGGAGTCGTTACGCAGTATTTT. Protein: CATGTGVVTQYF.